Listed below are T cell receptor beta chains from one sample, sequenced in a study of TIL therapy for anti-PD-1-resistant metastatic lung cancer. Libraries were prepared by immunoSEQ multiplex PCR; TCRdb keeps only in-frame clonotypes and omits some of them. The sample consists of 50,000 or so clones, around 80% of them appearing once. The specimen comprised blood, sampled at baseline. The receptor source for this set is a woman between 30 and 79 years old with non-small cell lung cancer. The conserved cysteine and the conserved F or W are not part of the CDR3 here.

V: TRBV19; J: TRBJ2-3; CDR3: ASSQDRGTQY
V: TRBV5-1; J: TRBJ1-4; CDR3: ASSFVWGENEKLF
V: TRBV9; J: TRBJ2-3; CDR3: ASTSGVSTDTQY
V: TRBV19; J: TRBJ1-1; CDR3: ASSIRVTNTEAF
V: TRBV2; J: TRBJ1-5; CDR3: ASRAVTGANQPQH
V: TRBV9; J: TRBJ2-2; CDR3: ASSVLGGNAGELF
V: TRBV7-9; J: TRBJ1-2; CDR3: ASSLQPAQVYGYT
V: TRBV10-2; J: TRBJ2-7; CDR3: ASSESGPGQGSYEQY
V: TRBV19; J: TRBJ2-2; CDR3: ASRNRGNTGELF
V: TRBV5-1; J: TRBJ2-3; CDR3: ASSSSGTPDIDTQY
V: TRBV6-5; J: TRBJ2-3; CDR3: ASSYGLARTDTQY
V: TRBV4-2; J: TRBJ1-4; CDR3: ASSQGGSNEKLF
V: TRBV19; J: TRBJ2-2; CDR3: ASSGGPYTGELF
V: TRBV7-3; J: TRBJ2-2; CDR3: ASRATANTGELF
V: TRBV5-1; J: TRBJ2-5; CDR3: ASSLGSEETQY
V: TRBV18; J: TRBJ2-7; CDR3: ASSPQGEGVYEQY
V: TRBV6-6; J: TRBJ2-5; CDR3: ASSPARTTQETQY
V: TRBV6-5; J: TRBJ2-7; CDR3: ASSRSRQYEQY
V: TRBV5-4; J: TRBJ2-1; CDR3: ASSPAGTRGLNEQF
V: TRBV19; J: TRBJ1-1; CDR3: ASSTTGRWTEAF
V: TRBV6-5; J: TRBJ2-2; CDR3: ASSQGGSTGELF
V: TRBV7-8; J: TRBJ2-7; CDR3: ASSLRQGSSYEQY
V: TRBV2; J: TRBJ2-2; CDR3: ASSSGQGHTGELF
V: TRBV6-5; J: TRBJ2-3; CDR3: ASSKGQGWDTQY
V: TRBV19; J: TRBJ1-2; CDR3: ASRTALYGYT
V: TRBV6-5; J: TRBJ1-2; CDR3: ASRMTTGAVYGYT
V: TRBV13; J: TRBJ2-7; CDR3: ASSAPGQGFNEQY
V: TRBV5-1; J: TRBJ2-1; CDR3: ASSLEGQVAYNEQF
V: TRBV11-2; J: TRBJ2-7; CDR3: ASSSRPDYSYEQY
V: TRBV21-1; J: TRBJ1-1; CDR3: ASSNNGARISSACNRENTEAF
V: TRBV6-1; J: TRBJ2-7; CDR3: ASSELTGYGYEQY
V: TRBV11-3; J: TRBJ1-5; CDR3: ASRLGGPQH
V: TRBV10-3; J: TRBJ2-2; CDR3: AISGMGLARTGELF
V: TRBV5-1; J: TRBJ1-3; CDR3: ASSPLRRGLSGNTIY
V: TRBV5-6; J: TRBJ2-5; CDR3: ASSIRKTSGQETQY
V: TRBV5-4; J: TRBJ1-6; CDR3: ASSRDPTSYNSPLH
V: TRBV5-1; J: TRBJ2-1; CDR3: ASSRTGTIDNEQF
V: TRBV18; J: TRBJ2-5; CDR3: ASSWGARERETQY
V: TRBV5-4; J: TRBJ2-3; CDR3: ASSFGRAGDTQY
V: TRBV6-5; J: TRBJ1-6; CDR3: ASSYTENSPLH